The 9 T cell receptor beta chains below were found in one sample sequenced in a study of shared clonotypes between healthy human individuals. Sequencing used immunoSEQ multiplex PCR; TCRdb keeps in-frame clones, though not all of them. Seen here are fewer than 650,000 clones, over 65% observed once, and the top ten hold 13%. The sample comprised PBMCs. All receptors derive from a middle-aged woman in good health. Some clones in this sample may be carry-over from other donors' samples.

This clone was counted only a few times. The V gene is TRBV9, the J gene TRBJ2-1; no firm D call. The CDR3 totals 14 residues. Per the germline V gene, CDR1 is SGDLS and CDR2 is YYNGEE. V shed 5 bases and J shed 0 bases, with 9 bases lying between them. CDR3: CASRRLSSYNEQFF. As DNA, the CDR3 is TGTGCCAGCAGAAGGTTAAGCTCCTACAATGAGCAGTTCTTC.

This clone has only one observation. This chain joins TRBV27 and TRBJ2-7, with D possibly called TRBD1 or TRBD2 (5 bases each). V was pared by 7 bases and J by 5 bases, with 9 bases between. Germline lookup yields CDR1 MNHEY and CDR2 SMNVEV (reference sequence). The CDR3 has 11 amino acids. CDR3 region: CASTLGDEQYF. CDR3 DNA sequence: TGTGCCAGCACCTTGGGGGACGAGCAGTACTTC.

This clone was detected only a few times. The chain uses TRBV27 and TRBJ2-5; TRBD1 aligns across 8 bases. The end of the DNA is better explained by TRBJ2-7, so the J call may be wrong. Germline CDR1 MNHEY, CDR2 SMNVEV (reference sequence). The CDR3 is 17 residues long. Written as DNA, the CDR3 is TGTGCCAGCAGTTACTTAGGTGGGACAGGCAATTCCTACGAGCAGTACTTC. This encodes CASSYLGGTGNSYEQYF.

A single count supports this clone. The chain joins TRBV2 to TRBJ2-7, with 10 bases fitting TRBD2. CDR1 and CDR2 from the germline V gene are SNHLY and FYNNEI. V trimming: 8 bases; J trimming: 1 base; junction bases outside the gene matches: 5. The CDR3 totals 14 residues. The CDR3 DNA sequence: TGTGCCAGCCAACCGACTAGCGGGTCCTACGAGCAGTACTTC. Protein sequence: CASQPTSGSYEQYF.

The gene calls are TRBV5-1 and TRBJ2-3, with TRBD2 as a possible D gene (7 bases). CDR1 is SGHRS, CDR2 YFSETQ, per germline. V was cut by 4 bases and J by 2 bases, with 17 bases left in between. The CDR3 spans 16 residues. This chain's CDR3 is CASSPTRGTNTDTQYF. CDR3 sequence (DNA): TGCGCCAGCAGCCCGACTAGGGGGACTAACACAGATACGCAGTATTTT.

The rearrangement links TRBV6-1 to TRBJ2-7; the match to TRBD2 covers 12 bases. Germline V CDR1 and CDR2: MNHNS, SASEGT. This CDR3 region has 19 residues. V lost 4 bases and J lost 5; bases outside the gene matches: 18. The CDR3 nucleotides read TGTGCCAGCAGTGTTCGGCCGCCGACTAGCGGGAGTACACGGGACGAGCAGTACTTC. Encoded protein: CASSVRPPTSGSTRDEQYF.

This clone was recorded a few times. This rearrangement joins TRBV25-1 to TRBJ1-4; D gene ambiguous. Trimming stripped 4 bases from V and 5 bases from J, with 14 bases between. CDR3 length: 15 amino acids. Germline CDR1 and CDR2: MGHDK and SYGVNS. CDR3 nucleotide sequence: TGTGCCAGCAGTGTCCCTGGATACGAGAATGAAAAACTGTTTTTT. Encoded protein: CASSVPGYENEKLFF.

The chain employs TRBV7-8 and TRBJ1-1, with 8 bases lining up with TRBD1. Germline V lookup: CDR1 SGHVS, CDR2 FQNEAQ. V was clipped by 4 bases and J by 0 bases; unmatched bases: 7. The CDR3 extends over 16 amino acids. The chain's CDR3 is CASSSQQGGMNTEAFF. CDR3 nucleotides: TGTGCCAGCAGCTCCCAACAGGGGGGGATGAACACTGAAGCTTTCTTT.

The chain joins TRBV6-6 to TRBJ1-5; D gene uncertain. This CDR3 contains 13 residues. CDR1 is MNHNY and CDR2 is SVGAGI in the germline V gene (reference sequence). Trimming took off 11 bases at V and 1 base at J, with 12 bases between the two ends. The CDR3 coding sequence is TGTGCCGGCACCGCCGTAAGCAATCAGCCCCAGCATTTT. Residues: CAGTAVSNQPQHF.